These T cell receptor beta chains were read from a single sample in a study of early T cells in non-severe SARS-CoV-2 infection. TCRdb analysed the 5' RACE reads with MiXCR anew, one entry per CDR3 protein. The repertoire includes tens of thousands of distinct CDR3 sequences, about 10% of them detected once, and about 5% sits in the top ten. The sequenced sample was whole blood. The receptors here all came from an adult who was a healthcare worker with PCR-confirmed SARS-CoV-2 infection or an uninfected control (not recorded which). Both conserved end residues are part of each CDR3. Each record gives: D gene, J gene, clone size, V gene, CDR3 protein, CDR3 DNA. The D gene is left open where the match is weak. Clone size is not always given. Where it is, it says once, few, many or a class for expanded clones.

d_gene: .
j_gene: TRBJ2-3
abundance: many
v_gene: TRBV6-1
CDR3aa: CASERRSDTDTQYF
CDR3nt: TGTGCCAGCGAACGAAGGTCTGACACAGATACGCAGTATTTT

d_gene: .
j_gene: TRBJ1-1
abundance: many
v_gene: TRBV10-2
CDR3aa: CASRLMNTEAFF
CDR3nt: TGCGCCAGCAGGCTCATGAACACTGAAGCTTTCTTT

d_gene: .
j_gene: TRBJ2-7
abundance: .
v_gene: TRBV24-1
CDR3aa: CATSDGATYEQYF
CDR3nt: TGTGCCACCAGTGATGGCGCGACCTACGAGCAGTACTTC

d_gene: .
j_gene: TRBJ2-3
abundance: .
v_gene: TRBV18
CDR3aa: CASSLSGEYAQYF
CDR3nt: TGTGCCAGCTCGCTTTCAGGAGAATACGCGCAGTATTTT

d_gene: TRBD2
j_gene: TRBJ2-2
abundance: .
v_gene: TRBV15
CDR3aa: CATSRGGAGGSDTGELFF
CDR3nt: TGTGCCACCAGCAGAGGGGGTGCCGGCGGGAGTGACACCGGGGAGCTGTTTTTT

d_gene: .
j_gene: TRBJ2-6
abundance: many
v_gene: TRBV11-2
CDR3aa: CASSQNSVSLRTGANVLTF
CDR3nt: TGTGCCAGCAGCCAGAACAGCGTAAGCTTACGTACTGGGGCCAACGTCCTGACTTTC

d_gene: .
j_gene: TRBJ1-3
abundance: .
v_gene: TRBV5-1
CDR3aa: CASSLPSASGNTIYF
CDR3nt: TGCGCCAGCAGCTTGCCGTCGGCCTCTGGAAACACCATATATTTT

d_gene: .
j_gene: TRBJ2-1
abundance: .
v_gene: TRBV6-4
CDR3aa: CASSDGGEQFF
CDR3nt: TGTGCCAGCAGTGACGGGGGTGAGCAGTTCTTC

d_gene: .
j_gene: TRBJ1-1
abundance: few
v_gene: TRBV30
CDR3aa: CAWRAIRGPSNTEAFF
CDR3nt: TGTGCCTGGAGGGCCATCAGGGGACCCTCGAACACTGAAGCTTTCTTT

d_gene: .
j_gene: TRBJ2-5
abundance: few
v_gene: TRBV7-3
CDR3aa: CASSLNSIGEKETQYF
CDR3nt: TGTGCCAGCAGCTTAAATTCTATAGGTGAAAAAGAGACCCAGTACTTC

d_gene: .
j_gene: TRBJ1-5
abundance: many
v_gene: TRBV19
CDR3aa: CASSMSNNQPQHF
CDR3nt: TGTGCCAGTAGTATGAGCAACAATCAGCCCCAGCATTTT

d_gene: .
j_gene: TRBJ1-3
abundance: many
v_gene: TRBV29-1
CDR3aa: CSVAGSGNTIYF
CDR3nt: TGCAGCGTTGCAGGGTCTGGAAACACCATATATTTT

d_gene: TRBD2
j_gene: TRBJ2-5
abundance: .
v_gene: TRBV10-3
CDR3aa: CAISDGTSGLGTQYF
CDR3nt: TGTGCCATCAGCGACGGGACTAGCGGACTCGGGACCCAGTACTTC

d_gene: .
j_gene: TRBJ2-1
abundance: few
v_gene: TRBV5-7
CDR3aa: CASSLALTPQVTYNEQFF
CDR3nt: TGTGCCAGCAGCTTGGCCTTAACCCCTCAGGTTACCTACAATGAGCAGTTCTTC

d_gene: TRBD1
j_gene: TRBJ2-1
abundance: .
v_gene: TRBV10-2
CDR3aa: CASSELPGTGLNNEQFF
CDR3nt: TGCGCCAGCAGTGAGTTGCCCGGGACAGGGTTAAACAATGAGCAGTTCTTC

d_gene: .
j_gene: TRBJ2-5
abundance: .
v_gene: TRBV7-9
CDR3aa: CASSSRAQETQYF
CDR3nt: TGTGCCAGCAGCTCCAGAGCCCAAGAGACCCAGTACTTC

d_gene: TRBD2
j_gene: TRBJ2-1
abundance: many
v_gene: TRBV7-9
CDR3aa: CASSQDRTRTVEGQFF
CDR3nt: TGTGCCAGCAGCCAAGATAGGACTAGAACTGTCGAAGGGCAGTTCTTC

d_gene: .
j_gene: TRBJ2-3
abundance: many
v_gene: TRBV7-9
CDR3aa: CASSLKSDTQYF
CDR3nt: TGTGCCAGCAGCTTAAAGTCAGATACGCAGTATTTT

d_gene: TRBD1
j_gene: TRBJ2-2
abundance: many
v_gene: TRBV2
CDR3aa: CASMSRTGVSAGELFF
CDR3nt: TGTGCCAGCATGTCTCGGACAGGGGTATCCGCCGGGGAGCTGTTTTTT

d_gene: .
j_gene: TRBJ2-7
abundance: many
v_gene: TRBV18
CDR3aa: CASSRDRLYEQYF
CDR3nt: TGTGCCAGCTCCCGAGACAGACTCTACGAGCAGTACTTC

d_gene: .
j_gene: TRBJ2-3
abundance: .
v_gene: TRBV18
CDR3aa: CASSLWSRQGTDTQYF
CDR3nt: TGTGCCAGCTCACTTTGGTCACGACAAGGCACAGATACGCAGTATTTT

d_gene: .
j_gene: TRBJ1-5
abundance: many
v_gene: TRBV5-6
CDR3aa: CASSLVGGDNQPQHF
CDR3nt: TGTGCCAGCAGCTTGGTAGGCGGAGACAATCAGCCCCAGCATTTT

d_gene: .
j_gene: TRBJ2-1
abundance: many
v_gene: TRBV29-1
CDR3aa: CSVEGRLYNEQFF
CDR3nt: TGCAGCGTTGAAGGACGGCTATACAATGAGCAGTTCTTC

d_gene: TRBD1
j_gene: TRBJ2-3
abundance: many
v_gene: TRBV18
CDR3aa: CASSLGQSGATDTQYF
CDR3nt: TGTGCCAGCTCGCTGGGACAGTCGGGCGCTACAGATACGCAGTATTTT

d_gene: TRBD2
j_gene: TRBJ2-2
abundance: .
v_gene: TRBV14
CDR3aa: CASSQEGTSGTGELFF
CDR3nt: TGTGCCAGCAGCCAAGAAGGGACTAGCGGCACCGGGGAGCTGTTTTTT

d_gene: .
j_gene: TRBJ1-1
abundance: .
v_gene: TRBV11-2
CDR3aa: CASTHLAAGSPEAFF
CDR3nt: TGTGCCAGCACCCACCTCGCGGCGGGGTCCCCTGAAGCTTTCTTT

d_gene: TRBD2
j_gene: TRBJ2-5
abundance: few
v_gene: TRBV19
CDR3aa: CASGVAGAAQETQYF
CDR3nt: TGTGCCAGTGGCGTAGCGGGAGCGGCCCAAGAGACCCAGTACTTC

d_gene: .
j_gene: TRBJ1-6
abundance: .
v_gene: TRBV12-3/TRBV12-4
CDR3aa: CASSSGAWNSPLHF
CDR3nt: TGTGCCAGCAGTTCGGGGGCTTGGAATTCACCCCTCCACTTT

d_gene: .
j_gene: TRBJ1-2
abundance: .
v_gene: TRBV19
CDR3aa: CASSMGSGGPPHYGYTF
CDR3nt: TGTGCCAGTAGTATGGGTTCGGGCGGACCTCCGCACTATGGCTACACCTTC

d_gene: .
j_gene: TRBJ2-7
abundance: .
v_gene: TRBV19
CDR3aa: CASRAQGNSYEQYF
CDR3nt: TGTGCCAGTAGGGCCCAGGGTAACTCCTACGAGCAGTACTTC

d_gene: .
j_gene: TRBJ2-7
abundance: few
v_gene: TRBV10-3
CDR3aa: CAISDSYEQYF
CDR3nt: TGTGCCATCAGTGACTCCTACGAGCAGTACTTC

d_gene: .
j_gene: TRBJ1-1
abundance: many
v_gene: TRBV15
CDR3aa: CATSPGADTEAFF
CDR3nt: TGTGCCACCAGCCCGGGGGCGGACACTGAAGCTTTCTTT

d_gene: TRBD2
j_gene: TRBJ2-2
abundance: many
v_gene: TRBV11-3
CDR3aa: CASSLTAGGPDTGELFF
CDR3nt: TGTGCCAGCAGCTTAACAGCGGGAGGTCCCGACACCGGGGAGCTGTTTTTT

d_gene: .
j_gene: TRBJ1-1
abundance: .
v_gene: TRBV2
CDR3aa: CASSVQDLTEAFF
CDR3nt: TGTGCCAGCAGTGTTCAAGATCTGACTGAAGCTTTCTTT

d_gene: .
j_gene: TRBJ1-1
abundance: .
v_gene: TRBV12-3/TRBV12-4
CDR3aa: CASSSLPATEAFF
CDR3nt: TGTGCCAGCAGTTCTTTGCCGGCCACTGAAGCTTTCTTT

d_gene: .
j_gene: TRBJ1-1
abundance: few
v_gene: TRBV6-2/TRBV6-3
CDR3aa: CASSYLGARSEAFF
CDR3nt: TGTGCCAGCAGTTACCTGGGGGCGCGGTCTGAAGCTTTCTTT

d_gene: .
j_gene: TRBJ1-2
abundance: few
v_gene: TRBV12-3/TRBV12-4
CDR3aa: CASSRQIDDGYTF
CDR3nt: TGTGCCAGCAGCCGACAGATCGATGATGGCTACACCTTC

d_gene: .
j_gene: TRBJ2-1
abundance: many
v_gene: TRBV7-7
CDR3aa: CASSLELADYNEQFF
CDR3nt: TGTGCTAGCAGCTTGGAGCTAGCTGACTACAATGAGCAGTTCTTC

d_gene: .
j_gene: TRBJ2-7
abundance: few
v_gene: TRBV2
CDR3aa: CASSAGRPYEQYF
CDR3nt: TGTGCCAGCAGTGCGGGGAGACCTTACGAGCAGTACTTC

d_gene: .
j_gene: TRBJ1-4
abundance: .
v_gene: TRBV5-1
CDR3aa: CASSLDGGKEKLFF
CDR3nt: TGCGCCAGCAGCTTGGACGGGGGCAAAGAAAAACTGTTTTTT